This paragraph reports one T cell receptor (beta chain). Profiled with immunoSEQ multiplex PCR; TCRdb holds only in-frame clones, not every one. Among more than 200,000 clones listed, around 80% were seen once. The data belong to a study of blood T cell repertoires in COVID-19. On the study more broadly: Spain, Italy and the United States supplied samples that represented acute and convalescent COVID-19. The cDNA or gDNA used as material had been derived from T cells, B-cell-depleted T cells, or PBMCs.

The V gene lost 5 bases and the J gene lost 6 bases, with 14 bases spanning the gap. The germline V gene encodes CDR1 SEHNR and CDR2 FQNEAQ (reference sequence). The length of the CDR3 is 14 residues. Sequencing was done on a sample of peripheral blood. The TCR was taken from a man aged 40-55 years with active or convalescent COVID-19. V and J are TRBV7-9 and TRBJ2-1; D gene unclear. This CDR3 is CASSPQFLRNEQFF. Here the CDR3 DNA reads TGTGCCAGCAGCCCCCAGTTTCTCCGCAATGAGCAGTTCTTC.